This T cell receptor beta chain stems from a study of glioma-infiltrating T cells after dendritic cell vaccination. General study points: TCR clonality showed no direct relationship with survival.

Amplification used 60 V beta primers and 13 J beta primers. Some clones are missing from TCRdb's copy, which holds only in-frame ones; the method was immunoSEQ multiplex PCR. The profile shows under 75,000 clones, about 85% of them singletons. Described time point: after dendritic cell vaccination, including at tumor progression/relapse. In the case of this clone: The antigen remains undetermined.

The receptor was isolated from a human donor with glioblastoma. The material was blood, obtained after dendritic cell vaccination.

This CDR3 is CASRTTGGSEKLFF. CDR3 nucleotide sequence: TGTGCCAGCAGAACAACAGGGGGATCGGAAAAACTGTTTTTT. V gene TRBV6-5 combines with J gene TRBJ1-4; 8 bases line up with TRBD1. This CDR3 spans 14 amino acids. Germline V gene data show CDR1 as MNHEY and CDR2 as SVGAGI. The V segment lost 6 bases and the J segment 8 bases; nucleotides outside the gene matches: 8.